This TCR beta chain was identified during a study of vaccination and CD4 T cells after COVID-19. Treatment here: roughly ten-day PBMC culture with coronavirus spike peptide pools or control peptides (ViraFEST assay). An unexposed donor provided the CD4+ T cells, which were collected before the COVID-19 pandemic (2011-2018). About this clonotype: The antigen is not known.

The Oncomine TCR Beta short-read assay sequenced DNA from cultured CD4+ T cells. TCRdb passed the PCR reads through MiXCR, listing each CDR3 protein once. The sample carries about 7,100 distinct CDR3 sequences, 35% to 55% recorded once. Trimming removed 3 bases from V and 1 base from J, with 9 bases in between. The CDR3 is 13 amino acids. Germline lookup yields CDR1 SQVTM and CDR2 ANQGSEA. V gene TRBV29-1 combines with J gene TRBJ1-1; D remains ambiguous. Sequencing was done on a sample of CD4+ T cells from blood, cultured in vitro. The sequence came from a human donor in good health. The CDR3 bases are TGCAGCGTTGAGTTAAACCCGAACACTGAAGCTTTCTTT. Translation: CSVELNPNTEAFF.